This note documents a single T cell receptor (beta chain) sequence. Covering alpha and beta chains, TRAV- and TRBV-specific primers were used for the first-strand cDNA. TCRs underwent around 20 PCR cycles of amplification with a constant-region primer and V-primer adapter. TCRdb reprocessed the reads with MiXCR, giving one entry per CDR3 protein. This table holds 65,000 to 85,000 distinct CDR3 sequences, about 17% found once. This sample is drawn from a study of low-dose radiotherapy and immunotherapy resistance in tumors. The overall study: Patients were treated with intravenous nivolumab at 240 mg every two weeks and were also dosed with ipilimumab at 1 mg/kg every six weeks.

Time point here: after trial treatment. The treatment denotes: LDRT plus nivolumab, ipilimumab, low-dose cyclophosphamide and aspirin (RACIN trial). This CDR3 region has 15 residues. The V end was cut by 7 bases, the J end by 2 bases, with 17 bases between. CDR1 is SQVTM, CDR2 ANQGSEA, per germline. Here the sequenced sample was PBMCs, taken after low-dose radiotherapy plus immunotherapy. This receptor was identified in a male donor with prostate cancer. This chain joins TRBV29-1 and TRBJ2-2; possibly TRBD1 for D (6 bases). Written as DNA, the CDR3 is TGCAGCGCCCGTCAGGGGAGAGCAAACACCGGGGAGCTGTTTTTT. It codes for CSARQGRANTGELFF.